This T cell receptor (beta chain) originates from a study of Ad26.COV2.S vaccination and SARS-CoV-2 variants. Assay: immunoSEQ multiplex PCR; the TCRdb copy retains only in-frame clones and omits some. Among around 340,000 clones listed, 65% to 90% were seen once. CDR3 size: 19 residues. In germline, CDR1 is WSHSY, CDR2 SAAADI. Unmatched junction bases numbered 17, after V lost 8 bases and J lost 1 base. The treatment is: roughly 19 received Ad26.COV2.S at low or high dose, single or two shots; several received placebo; per-sample allocation not given. The investigators took samples on day 63 after the first vaccine or placebo injection.

The receptor comes from a person aged 18 to 65 who received the Ad26.COV2.S COVID-19 vaccine or a placebo. Sample: peripheral blood, taken in a trial of Ad26.COV2.S vaccine versus placebo. This chain links TRBV10-2 with TRBJ2-4; 10 bases map to TRBD2. CDR3 in DNA: TGCGCCAGCGCAGCGGGGATAGCGGGGGGCGGTGGGGCCAAAAACATTCAGTACTTC. This sequence encodes CASAAGIAGGGGAKNIQYF.